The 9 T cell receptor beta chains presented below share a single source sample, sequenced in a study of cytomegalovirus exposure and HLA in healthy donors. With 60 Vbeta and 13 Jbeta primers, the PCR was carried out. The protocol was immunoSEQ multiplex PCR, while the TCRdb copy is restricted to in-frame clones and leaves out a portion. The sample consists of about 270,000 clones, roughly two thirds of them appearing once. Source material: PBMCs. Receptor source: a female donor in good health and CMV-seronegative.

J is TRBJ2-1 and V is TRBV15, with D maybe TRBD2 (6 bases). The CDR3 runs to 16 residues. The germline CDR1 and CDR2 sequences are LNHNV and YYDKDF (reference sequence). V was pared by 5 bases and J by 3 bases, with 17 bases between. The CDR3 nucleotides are TGTGCCACCAGCGCCGGTTGGGTAGCGGACTACAATGAGCAGTTCTTC. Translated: CATSAGWVADYNEQFF. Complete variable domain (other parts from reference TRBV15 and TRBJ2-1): DAMVIQNPRYQVTQFGKPVTLSCSQTLNHNVMYWYQQKSSQAPKLLFHYYDKDFNNEADTPDNFQSRRPNTSFCFLDIRSPGLGDTAMYLCATSAGWVADYNEQFFGPGTRLTVL.

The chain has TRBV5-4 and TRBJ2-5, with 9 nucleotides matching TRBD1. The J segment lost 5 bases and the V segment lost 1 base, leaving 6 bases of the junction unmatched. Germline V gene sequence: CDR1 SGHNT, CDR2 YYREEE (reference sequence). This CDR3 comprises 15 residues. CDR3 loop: CASSLLSDRGETQYF. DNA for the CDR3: TGTGCCAGCAGCTTGCTGAGTGACAGGGGGGAGACCCAGTACTTC. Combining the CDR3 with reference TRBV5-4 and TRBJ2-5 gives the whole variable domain ETGVTQSPTHLIKTRGQQVTLRCSSQSGHNTVSWYQQALGQGPQFIFQYYREEENGRGNFPPRFSGLQFPNYSSELNVNALELDDSALYLCASSLLSDRGETQYFGPGTRLLVL.

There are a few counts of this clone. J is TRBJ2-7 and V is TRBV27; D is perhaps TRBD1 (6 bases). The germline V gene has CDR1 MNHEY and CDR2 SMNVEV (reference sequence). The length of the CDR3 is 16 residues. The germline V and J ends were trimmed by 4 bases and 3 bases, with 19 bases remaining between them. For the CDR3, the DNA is TGTGCCAGCAGTTACGCACAGGGTAAGGGAGACTACGAGCAGTACTTC. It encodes CASSYAQGKGDYEQYF.

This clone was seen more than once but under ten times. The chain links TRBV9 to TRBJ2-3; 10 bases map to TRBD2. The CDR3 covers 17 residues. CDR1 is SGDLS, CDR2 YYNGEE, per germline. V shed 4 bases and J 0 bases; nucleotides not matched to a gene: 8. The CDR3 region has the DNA TGTGCCAGCAGCTGGGCTAGCGGGAGCCCTAGCACAGATACGCAGTATTTT. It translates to CASSWASGSPSTDTQYF.

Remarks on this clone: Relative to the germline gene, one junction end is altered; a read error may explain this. In DNA, the CDR3 is TGTGCCAGCAGTTCCCCGACAGGGGCCACCTATAATGAGCAGTTCTTC. Translating gives CASSSPTGATYNEQFF. This chain uses TRBV6-5 with TRBJ2-1; 8 positions agree with TRBD1. The germline V gene encodes CDR1 MNHEY and CDR2 SVGAGI. This CDR3 spans 16 amino acids.

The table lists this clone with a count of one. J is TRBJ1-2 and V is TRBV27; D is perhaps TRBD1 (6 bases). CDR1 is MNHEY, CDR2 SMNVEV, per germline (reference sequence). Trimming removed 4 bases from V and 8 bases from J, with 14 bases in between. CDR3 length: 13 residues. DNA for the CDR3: TGTGCCAGCAGTTCGGGACAAGTTGGGGGCTACACCTTC. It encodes CASSSGQVGGYTF.

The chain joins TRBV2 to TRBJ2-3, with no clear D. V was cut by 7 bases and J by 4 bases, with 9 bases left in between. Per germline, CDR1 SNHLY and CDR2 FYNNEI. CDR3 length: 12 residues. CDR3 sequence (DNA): TGTGCCAGCAAGCCAAGCTCAGATACGCAGTATTTT. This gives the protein CASKPSSDTQYF.

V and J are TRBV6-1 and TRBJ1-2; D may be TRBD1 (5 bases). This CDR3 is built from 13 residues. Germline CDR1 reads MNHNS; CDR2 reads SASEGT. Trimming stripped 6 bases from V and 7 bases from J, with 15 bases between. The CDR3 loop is CASRRVGDSGYTF. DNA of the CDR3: TGTGCCAGCAGGCGTGTAGGGGATTCTGGCTACACCTTC.

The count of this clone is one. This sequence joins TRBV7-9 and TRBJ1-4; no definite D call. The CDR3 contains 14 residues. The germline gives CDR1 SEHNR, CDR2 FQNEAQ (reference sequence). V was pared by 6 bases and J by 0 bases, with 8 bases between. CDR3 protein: CASSSRATNEKLFF. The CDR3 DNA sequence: TGTGCCAGCAGTTCACGGGCAACTAATGAAAAACTGTTTTTT.